A selection of T cell receptor beta chains follows, all from one sample in a study of blood T cells in healthy people across ages. TCRdb recomputed calls from the 5' RACE reads with MiXCR, one row per CDR3 protein. Here the sample spans 730,000 or so distinct CDR3 sequences, roughly 43% being singletons. The sequenced sample was blood. The receptors shown here come from a man at least 80 years old in good health. CDR3s include the opening cysteine and the closing phenylalanine or tryptophan. The order of the fields is J gene, D gene, V gene, clone size, CDR3 DNA, CDR3 protein. The D gene is left open where the match is weak. Clone size appears in some rows only: once, few, many, or a class for an expanded clone.

J gene: TRBJ2-4; D gene: -; V gene: TRBV6-1; clone size: -; CDR3 DNA: TGTGCCAGCAGTGAAAGGGGGATAGCCAAAAACATTCAGTACTTC; CDR3 protein: CASSERGIAKNIQYF
J gene: TRBJ2-7; D gene: TRBD2; V gene: TRBV5-4; clone size: -; CDR3 DNA: TGTGCCAGCAGCGCGGAGCCGGGACTAGCGGCCAATGAGCAGTACTTC; CDR3 protein: CASSAEPGLAANEQYF
J gene: TRBJ1-2; D gene: TRBD1; V gene: TRBV6-5; clone size: -; CDR3 DNA: TGTGCCAGCAGCCGACAGGGAAGGGACTATGGCTGCACCTTC; CDR3 protein: CASSRQGRDYGCTF
J gene: TRBJ1-2; D gene: TRBD1; V gene: TRBV25-1; clone size: -; CDR3 DNA: TGTGCCAGCAGTGAAGGGACAGATTATTATGGCTACACCTTC; CDR3 protein: CASSEGTDYYGYTF
J gene: TRBJ2-3; D gene: -; V gene: TRBV18; clone size: -; CDR3 DNA: TGTGCCAGCTCACCAAAGGGGGAGACAGATACGCAGTATTTT; CDR3 protein: CASSPKGETDTQYF
J gene: TRBJ2-1; D gene: -; V gene: TRBV7-3; clone size: -; CDR3 DNA: TGTGCCAGCAGCTCGAGTTTAGCCGGCTCCTACAATGAGCAGTTCTTC; CDR3 protein: CASSSSLAGSYNEQFF
J gene: TRBJ2-3; D gene: TRBD2; V gene: TRBV6-5; clone size: -; CDR3 DNA: TGTACCAGCAGCCGCGAGTGGCGGGGGGGTTCGCAGTATTTT; CDR3 protein: CTSSREWRGGSQYF
J gene: TRBJ1-1; D gene: TRBD1; V gene: TRBV12-3/TRBV12-4; clone size: -; CDR3 DNA: TGTGCCAGCAGTGTCCCAGGGGGTTGGACTGAAGCTTTCTTT; CDR3 protein: CASSVPGGWTEAFF
J gene: TRBJ2-5; D gene: TRBD2; V gene: TRBV3-1; clone size: few; CDR3 DNA: TGTGCCAGCAGCCACGCGGGACTAGCGGTCGAGACCCAGTACTTC; CDR3 protein: CASSHAGLAVETQYF
J gene: TRBJ2-3; D gene: -; V gene: TRBV5-1; clone size: many; CDR3 DNA: TGCGCCAGCAGCTTGGGTGGGGGCGCGGATACGCAGTATTTT; CDR3 protein: CASSLGGGADTQYF
J gene: TRBJ2-2; D gene: TRBD2; V gene: TRBV28; clone size: -; CDR3 DNA: TGTGCCAGCAGCTCCGAAGGACTAGGCACCGGGGAGCTGTTTTTT; CDR3 protein: CASSSEGLGTGELFF